These T cell receptor beta chains were read from a single sample in a study of blood T cell repertoires in COVID-19. This table comes from immunoSEQ multiplex PCR, and its TCRdb copy is limited to in-frame clones, with some not included. The sample has a few hundred thousand clones, around nine tenths seen once. The source material was PBMCs or T cells enriched from blood (not recorded which). These receptors all stem from a woman in her forties or fifties who had recovered from COVID-19. CDR3s include the opening cysteine and the closing phenylalanine or tryptophan. A D gene is named only where the DNA matches it firmly. The listing skips clone size in some rows; elsewhere it reads once, few, many or a size class.

j_gene: TRBJ1-1; v_gene: TRBV12-3/TRBV12-4; d_gene: .; abundance: .; CDR3nt: TGTGCCAGCGGAGACAGGTTGAACACTGAAGCTTTCTTT; CDR3aa: CASGDRLNTEAFF
j_gene: TRBJ1-3; v_gene: TRBV18; d_gene: .; abundance: .; CDR3nt: TGTGCCAGCTCACCAGTTCGATTACGTGCGGAGTCCATATATTTT; CDR3aa: CASSPVRLRAESIYF
j_gene: TRBJ1-6; v_gene: TRBV28; d_gene: .; abundance: .; CDR3nt: TGTGCCAGCAGTTTAGCAGGAGGGAATTCACCCCTCCACTTT; CDR3aa: CASSLAGGNSPLHF
j_gene: TRBJ1-2; v_gene: TRBV7-2; d_gene: TRBD1; abundance: .; CDR3nt: TGTGCCAGCAGCTCTCTATGGACAGGGAGCTATGGCTACACCTTC; CDR3aa: CASSSLWTGSYGYTF
j_gene: TRBJ1-6; v_gene: TRBV6-2/TRBV6-3; d_gene: TRBD1; abundance: .; CDR3nt: TGTGCCAGCAGTCTCGGACAGGGTGGTTCACCCCTCCACTTT; CDR3aa: CASSLGQGGSPLHF
j_gene: TRBJ1-1; v_gene: TRBV11-3; d_gene: TRBD1; abundance: .; CDR3nt: TGTGCCAGCAGCTTAGGAGGGGACAGGGCTAACACTGAAGCTTTCTTT; CDR3aa: CASSLGGDRANTEAFF
j_gene: TRBJ2-7; v_gene: TRBV6-1; d_gene: .; abundance: .; CDR3nt: TGTGCCAGCAGTGAATCCCAGGGGGGAGGTAACGAGCAGTACTTC; CDR3aa: CASSESQGGGNEQYF
j_gene: TRBJ1-5; v_gene: TRBV19; d_gene: .; abundance: .; CDR3nt: TGTGCCAGTAGAGACAGAATTACCAATCAGCCCCAGCATTTT; CDR3aa: CASRDRITNQPQHF
j_gene: TRBJ2-1; v_gene: TRBV5-6; d_gene: TRBD1; abundance: .; CDR3nt: TGTGCCAGCAGGAGAGGACAGGGGAATGAGCAGTTCTTC; CDR3aa: CASRRGQGNEQFF
j_gene: TRBJ2-5; v_gene: TRBV7-3; d_gene: .; abundance: .; CDR3nt: TGTGCCAGCAGCTTGGTAGCCCCCCGCTTCGACTTC; CDR3aa: CASSLVAPRFDF
j_gene: TRBJ2-5; v_gene: TRBV7-8; d_gene: .; abundance: .; CDR3nt: TGTGCCAGCAGACGAGACTCGGAGACCCAGTACTTC; CDR3aa: CASRRDSETQYF
j_gene: TRBJ1-1; v_gene: TRBV6-4; d_gene: .; abundance: .; CDR3nt: TGTGCCAGCAGTGAGGGGGCGAACACTGAAGCTTTCTTT; CDR3aa: CASSEGANTEAFF
j_gene: TRBJ1-2; v_gene: TRBV6-5; d_gene: .; abundance: .; CDR3nt: TGTGCCAGCAGTTACTCGAGTAGTTGGGGGCTGAAGGGCTACACCTTC; CDR3aa: CASSYSSSWGLKGYTF
j_gene: TRBJ2-2; v_gene: TRBV29-1; d_gene: .; abundance: .; CDR3nt: TGCAGCGGGAAAGGGGAGGTAACCGGGGAGCTGTTTTTT; CDR3aa: CSGKGEVTGELFF
j_gene: TRBJ1-2; v_gene: TRBV6-5; d_gene: TRBD1; abundance: .; CDR3nt: TGTGCCAGCCAGCCAGGGGGCGCCTATGGCTACACCTTC; CDR3aa: CASQPGGAYGYTF
j_gene: TRBJ2-3; v_gene: TRBV6-5; d_gene: TRBD1; abundance: few; CDR3nt: TGTGCCAGCATTAGGACAGGGTACGGCACAGATACGCAGTATTTT; CDR3aa: CASIRTGYGTDTQYF
j_gene: TRBJ1-1; v_gene: TRBV6-1; d_gene: .; abundance: .; CDR3nt: TGTGCCAGCAGTGAAACCCTGGACAGTGTGGCCACTGAAGCTTTCTTT; CDR3aa: CASSETLDSVATEAFF
j_gene: TRBJ2-2; v_gene: TRBV5-1; d_gene: TRBD1; abundance: .; CDR3nt: TGCGCCAGCAGCTGGGGACGACAGGGCCCGATTGCCGACACCGGGGAGCTGTTTTTT; CDR3aa: CASSWGRQGPIADTGELFF
j_gene: TRBJ2-1; v_gene: TRBV15; d_gene: .; abundance: .; CDR3nt: TGTGCCACCAGCAGACAGACTGGATACAATGAGCAGTTCTTC; CDR3aa: CATSRQTGYNEQFF
j_gene: TRBJ1-2; v_gene: TRBV18; d_gene: TRBD1; abundance: .; CDR3nt: TGTGCCAGCTCACCGGACAGGGGGAACTATGGCTACACCTTC; CDR3aa: CASSPDRGNYGYTF
j_gene: TRBJ1-2; v_gene: TRBV5-1; d_gene: .; abundance: .; CDR3nt: TGCGCCAGCAGCCAATTCCTGGGGGCGCTCGGTGATGGCTACACCTTC; CDR3aa: CASSQFLGALGDGYTF
j_gene: TRBJ1-1; v_gene: TRBV9; d_gene: .; abundance: .; CDR3nt: TGTGCCAGCAGCGTAGAGCGAAACACTGAAGCTTTCTTT; CDR3aa: CASSVERNTEAFF
j_gene: TRBJ1-5; v_gene: TRBV28; d_gene: .; abundance: .; CDR3nt: TGTGCCAGCATCATACAGGGTATGGGACAGCCCCAGCATTTT; CDR3aa: CASIIQGMGQPQHF
j_gene: TRBJ2-7; v_gene: TRBV6-5; d_gene: .; abundance: few; CDR3nt: TGTGCCAGCAGAACAGGGTTCGAGCAGTACTTC; CDR3aa: CASRTGFEQYF
j_gene: TRBJ1-1; v_gene: TRBV18; d_gene: .; abundance: .; CDR3nt: TGTGCCAGCTCACCTTCCACAAAAAGCACTGAAGCTTTCTTT; CDR3aa: CASSPSTKSTEAFF
j_gene: TRBJ1-3; v_gene: TRBV6-5; d_gene: TRBD1; abundance: .; CDR3nt: TGTGCCAGCAGTTACTCGGACAGGGCTGGAAACACCATATATTTT; CDR3aa: CASSYSDRAGNTIYF
j_gene: TRBJ2-3; v_gene: TRBV29-1; d_gene: TRBD2; abundance: .; CDR3nt: TGCAGTCTCGAGAGCGGGGGGACTAGCCAGTATTTT; CDR3aa: CSLESGGTSQYF
j_gene: TRBJ1-4; v_gene: TRBV10-3; d_gene: TRBD1; abundance: .; CDR3nt: TGTGCCATCAGCAGGGCAGGGGGTGATGAAAAACTGTTTTTT; CDR3aa: CAISRAGGDEKLFF
j_gene: TRBJ1-2; v_gene: TRBV10-3; d_gene: TRBD1; abundance: .; CDR3nt: TGTGCCATCAGTGGAGGGGACAGCCGAACCTATGGCTACACCTTC; CDR3aa: CAISGGDSRTYGYTF
j_gene: TRBJ1-2; v_gene: TRBV7-2; d_gene: .; abundance: .; CDR3nt: TGTGCCAGCAGCTTAGAAGACAGGCCGTCGGGCTACACCTTC; CDR3aa: CASSLEDRPSGYTF
j_gene: TRBJ1-2; v_gene: TRBV3-1/TRBV3-2; d_gene: .; abundance: .; CDR3nt: TGTGCCAGCAGCCACTCGGACAGTAACTATGGCTACACCTTC; CDR3aa: CASSHSDSNYGYTF
j_gene: TRBJ1-2; v_gene: TRBV7-9; d_gene: TRBD1; abundance: .; CDR3nt: TGTGCCAGCAGCTCGGGACAGGGGGCTTATGGCTACACCTTC; CDR3aa: CASSSGQGAYGYTF
j_gene: TRBJ2-1; v_gene: TRBV29-1; d_gene: .; abundance: .; CDR3nt: TGCAGCGTTCTTTACAATGAGCAGTTCTTC; CDR3aa: CSVLYNEQFF
j_gene: TRBJ1-2; v_gene: TRBV19; d_gene: .; abundance: few; CDR3nt: TGTGCCAGTTTTGGCCAGGGTCGAGAAAACTATGGCTACACCTTC; CDR3aa: CASFGQGRENYGYTF
j_gene: TRBJ2-7; v_gene: TRBV30; d_gene: .; abundance: .; CDR3nt: TGTGCCTGGAGTCTAGGGACTGCTCCCTACGAGCAGTACTTC; CDR3aa: CAWSLGTAPYEQYF
j_gene: TRBJ2-1; v_gene: TRBV7-6; d_gene: .; abundance: once; CDR3nt: TGTGCCAGCAGCTTAGTCGGCGGGCCCCCGTTTTCCAATGAGCAGTTCTTC; CDR3aa: CASSLVGGPPFSNEQFF